The 9 T cell receptor beta chains listed next were all sequenced from one sample in a study of blood T cell repertoires in COVID-19. Some clones are missing from TCRdb's copy, which holds only in-frame ones; the method was immunoSEQ multiplex PCR. Of hundreds of thousands of clones listed, 75% to 85% are singletons. Sequenced input: peripheral blood. These receptors all come from a man between 45 and 60 years old with active or convalescent COVID-19.

CDR3 protein: CASSPYPQGSGETQYF. Written as DNA, the CDR3 is TGCGCCAGCAGTCCATATCCCCAGGGGTCTGGGGAGACCCAGTACTTC. The rearrangement links TRBV23-1 to TRBJ2-5; D possibly corresponds to TRBD1 (6 bases). TRBV23-1 is reported as an ORF; its role is uncertain. The V gene lost 4 bases and the J gene lost 5 bases, with 20 bases spanning the gap. The CDR3 spans 16 residues.

The genes are TRBV7-2 and TRBJ2-3, with 14 bases matching TRBD2. This CDR3 region has 16 residues. The junction had 9 bases not matched to a gene; V was cut back by 3 bases and J by 10 bases. The V gene's germline CDR1 is SGHTA and CDR2 FQGNSA. CDR3 in amino acids: CASSFNPGLAGVAQYF. The DNA of the CDR3 is TGTGCCAGCAGCTTTAACCCGGGACTAGCGGGAGTGGCGCAGTATTTT.

The genes are TRBV3-1 (or the pseudogene TRBV3-2) and TRBJ2-1; D unresolved. Germline CDR1 reads LGHDT; CDR2 reads YNNKEL (reference sequence). V lost 4 bases, J lost 5 bases, and 9 bases lay in between. The CDR3 has 13 residues. The DNA of the CDR3 is TGTGCCAGCAGCCCAGACCCTCACAATGAGCAGTTCTTC. Its protein is CASSPDPHNEQFF.

This chain joins TRBV30 and TRBJ2-5; D possibly corresponds to TRBD1 (5 bases). The germline V gene encodes CDR1 GTSNPN and CDR2 SVGIG (reference sequence). V was clipped by 3 bases and J by 0 bases, with 5 bases between them. The CDR3 consists of 12 residues. CDR3 sequence reads: CAWRTDQETQYF. Here the CDR3 DNA reads TGTGCCTGGAGGACAGACCAAGAGACCCAGTACTTC. Based on the CDR3 plus reference TRBV30 and TRBJ2-5, the full variable domain is SQTIHQWPATLVQPVGSPLSLECTVEGTSNPNLYWYRQAAGRGLQLLFYSVGIGQISSEVPQNLSASRPQDRQFILSSKKLLLSDSGFYLCAWRTDQETQYFGPGTRLLVL.

In DNA form, the CDR3 reads TGTGCCAGTAAGGTCGCGGGGCTACGGGGCAATGAGCAGTTCTTC. Residues: CASKVAGLRGNEQFF. The chain links TRBV19 to TRBJ2-1, with D perhaps matching TRBD2 (6 bases). The CDR3 extends over 15 amino acids. V was trimmed by 7 bases and J by 6 bases, leaving 19 bases between them. The V gene's germline CDR1 is LNHDA and CDR2 SQIVND (reference sequence).

The V and J genes are TRBV5-1 and TRBJ1-6, with 7 bases aligning to TRBD1. Germline V gene data show CDR1 as SGHRS and CDR2 as YFSETQ. Trimming at V came to 7 bases and at J to 4 bases, leaving 8 bases not matched to a gene. This CDR3 is 15 amino acids long. The CDR3 sequence: CASGIGTAYNSPLHF. CDR3 DNA: TGCGCCAGCGGGATCGGGACAGCTTATAATTCACCCCTCCACTTT.

The V call is TRBV7-2, the J call TRBJ1-4; the match to TRBD1 covers 10 bases. CDR3 length: 16 residues. Losses at the gene ends were 3 bases for V and 8 bases for J; bases not matched to a gene: 9. Germline lookup yields CDR1 SGHTA and CDR2 FQGNSA. Written as DNA, the CDR3 is TGTGCCAGCAGCTTGTTCGCGACAGGGGGCCAGGAAAAACTGTTTTTT. Translating it yields CASSLFATGGQEKLFF.

The V call is TRBV3-1 (or the pseudogene TRBV3-2), the J call TRBJ2-3; possible D gene TRBD2, 7 bases. Germline CDR1 reads LGHDT; CDR2 reads YNNKEL (reference sequence). This CDR3 comprises 15 residues. Between the trimmed V and J ends, which lost 6 bases and 3 bases, there was a span of 16 bases. The CDR3 DNA follows: TGTGCCAGCAGTCGTGCGGGGGCACATACAGATACGCAGTATTTT. Protein product: CASSRAGAHTDTQYF.

The genes are TRBV27 and TRBJ2-7; possible D gene TRBD2, 5 bases. CDR3 size: 14 residues. Deletions cut 6 bases from V and 7 bases from J, with 19 bases between. CDR1 MNHEY and CDR2 SMNVEV come from the germline V gene (reference sequence). CDR3 nucleotides: TGTGCCAGCAGCACCCTCCTCCGGGGTGGGGAGCAGTACTTC. This codes for CASSTLLRGGEQYF.